These 11 T cell receptor beta chains came from one sample sequenced in a study of cytomegalovirus exposure and HLA in healthy donors. This PCR relied on a set of 60 Vbeta primers and 13 Jbeta primers. This table comes from immunoSEQ multiplex PCR, and its TCRdb copy is limited to in-frame clones, with some not included. The sample holds over 150,000 clones, over 70% seen once. The sequenced sample consisted of PBMCs. The receptors were sampled from a woman in her thirties in good health and CMV-seronegative.

The sample holds a few counts of this clone. For the CDR3, the DNA is TGTGCCAGCAGCCAAGACCCGGGACTAGACACCGGGGAGCTGTTTTTT. Amino acids: CASSQDPGLDTGELFF. The V and J genes are TRBV4-2 and TRBJ2-2, with 8 bases identical to TRBD2. V was pared by 0 bases and J by 3 bases, with 3 bases of the junction left unmatched. The CDR3 contains 16 residues. Germline V gene sequence: CDR1 LGHNA, CDR2 YNFKEQ.

Points on this clone: An end of the junction differs from the germline gene, which may be a read error. V gene TRBV7-9 combines with J gene TRBJ2-6, with D perhaps matching TRBD1 (5 bases). The CDR3 contains 18 residues. Germline V gives CDR1 SEHNR, CDR2 FQNEAQ (reference sequence). The DNA of the CDR3 is TGTTCCAGCAGCTCCCGTAGCCTCAGGCCAGGGGGGGCCAACGTCCTGACTTTC. This gives the protein CSSSSRSLRPGGANVLTF.

The gene calls are TRBV28 and TRBJ2-1; D is unclear. The germline V and J ends were trimmed by 2 bases and 13 bases, with 15 bases remaining between them. The germline CDR1 and CDR2 sequences are MDHEN and SYDVKM. This CDR3 region has 13 residues. The CDR3: CASSLKVGRIQFF. The DNA of the CDR3 is TGTGCCAGCAGTTTAAAGGTGGGCAGAATACAGTTCTTC. The full variable domain, with the rest looked up from reference TRBV28 and TRBJ2-1, is DVKVTQSSRYLVKRTGEKVFLECVQDMDHENMFWYRQDPGLGLRLIYFSYDVKMKEKGDIPEGYSVSREKKERFSLILESASTNQTSMYLCASSLKVGRIQFFGPGTRLTVL.

This clone has only one observation. V and J are TRBV6-5 and TRBJ2-5; 7 bases are a match to TRBD1. V lost 6 bases to trimming and J lost 5 bases; unmatched junction nucleotides: 6. The CDR3 loop spans 13 amino acids. The germline CDR1 and CDR2 sequences are MNHEY and SVGAGI. DNA of the CDR3: TGTGCCAGCAGGCGTGGGACAGCCGAGACCCAGTACTTC. Its protein product is CASRRGTAETQYF.

The rearrangement uses TRBV27 and TRBJ2-4, with a weak D call TRBD1 (5 bases). This CDR3 comprises 14 residues. V shed 2 bases and J shed 8 bases, with 13 bases lying between them. Germline V CDR1 and CDR2: MNHEY, SMNVEV (reference sequence). CDR3: CASSLQGKLHIQYF. The CDR3 DNA reads TGTGCCAGCAGTTTACAGGGAAAGTTGCACATTCAGTACTTC.

This clone was observed a handful of times. The rearrangement uses TRBV28 and TRBJ2-7; TRBD2 matches 13 bases. This CDR3 region has 16 residues. V was clipped by 5 bases and J by 3 bases; unmatched bases: 7. Germline-derived CDR1 and CDR2 are MDHEN and SYDVKM. DNA for the CDR3: TGTGCCAGCAGTCCTCGAGGACTAGCGGGAGACTACGAGCAGTACTTC. It encodes CASSPRGLAGDYEQYF.

The rearrangement uses TRBV21-1 and TRBJ1-1; the table's D gene call, TRBD1, was not cross checked with the DNA. TRBV21-1 is a listed pseudogene. CDR3 length equals 14 residues. The CDR3 here is CASITQDRVPEAFF. Here the CDR3 DNA reads TGTGCCAGCATCACCCAGGACAGGGTCCCTGAAGCTTTCTTT.

This chain connects TRBV9 to TRBJ2-7, with unresolved D. V was pared by 0 bases and J by 3 bases, with 13 bases between. This CDR3 has 15 residues. Germline V gene sequence: CDR1 SGDLS, CDR2 YYNGEE. The CDR3 nucleotides read TGTGCCAGCAGCGTAGACCCTACTCCAAACTACGAGCAGTACTTC. This translates into CASSVDPTPNYEQYF.

This clone turned up a few times. The V and J genes are TRBV6-5 and TRBJ1-3, with 10 bases identical to TRBD1. J gave up 7 bases and V 5 bases, and 5 bases lay outside the gene matches. Germline V gene sequence: CDR1 MNHEY, CDR2 SVGAGI. This CDR3 is built from 14 residues. CDR3 residues: CASSTTGGRNTIYF. Written as DNA, the CDR3 is TGTGCCAGCAGTACGACAGGGGGCCGGAACACCATATATTTT.

V usage is TRBV7-8 and J usage is TRBJ1-4; D unclear. V was cut by 3 bases and J by 5 bases, with 10 bases left in between. Germline V CDR1 and CDR2: SGHVS, FQNEAQ. This CDR3 spans 14 amino acids. Written as DNA, the CDR3 is TGTGCCAGCAGCTTTGCGGGATTGAATGAAAAACTGTTTTTT. Residues: CASSFAGLNEKLFF.

J is TRBJ2-2 and V is TRBV2; TRBD1 matches at 8 bases. The CDR3 runs 17 residues. Germline lookup yields CDR1 SNHLY and CDR2 FYNNEI. Trimming cost V 7 bases and J 1 base; bases outside gene matches: 11. CDR3 in DNA: TGTGCCAGCAACACCCCAACAGGGACAGGGAACACCGGGGAGCTGTTTTTT. Translated, it gives CASNTPTGTGNTGELFF. The whole variable domain, filled in from reference TRBV2 and TRBJ2-2, reads EPEVTQTPSHQVTQMGQEVILRCVPISNHLYFYWYRQILGQKVEFLVSFYNNEISEKSEIFDDQFSVERPDGSNFTLKIRSTKLEDSAMYFCASNTPTGTGNTGELFFGEGSRLTVL.